The clone carrying this TCR beta chain was recorded a few times. Its antigen remains unknown. The data are from a study of human T cells and chemical hapten exposure. Points from the study as a whole: Clustering by CDR3 similarity yielded significantly more large clusters from expanded TCRs than controls. Healthy individuals' immune responses may differ from those of donors, who had alopecia.

MiXCR, applied by TCRdb to the RACE reads, yields one record per CDR3 protein. The profile shows a few hundred thousand distinct CDR3 sequences, roughly 6% of them singletons. The time point here: patch test 2, 6 weeks after DPC sensitization. Treatment in this sample: therapeutic diphenylcyclopropenone sensitization with weekly scalp DPC. Venepuncture was done earlier than the placement of each patch test. The J segment lost 3 bases and the V segment lost 3 bases, leaving 8 bases of the junction unmatched. The CDR3 covers 16 residues. CDR1 and CDR2 (germline): LGHDT, YNNKEL (reference sequence). This chain joins TRBV3-1 and TRBJ2-3; 8 nucleotides agree with TRBD2. The sequence was collected from a woman younger than 35 with alopecia areata. Some clones in this sample may be carry-over from other donors' samples. Sequencing used whole blood, obtained in connection with sensitization to the hapten diphenylcyclopropenone (DPC). CDR3 region: CASSHPLQRGTDTQYF. The CDR3 region has the DNA TGTGCCAGCAGCCATCCCCTCCAGCGGGGGACAGATACGCAGTATTTT.